Listed here are 32 T cell receptor beta chains from one sample, sequenced in a study of blood T cell repertoires in COVID-19. The assay was immunoSEQ multiplex PCR, and TCRdb's table has in-frame clones only and misses some. The sample has 300,000 or so clones; 80% to 90% are singletons. The source material was PBMCs or T cells enriched from blood (not recorded which). Every receptor here comes from a woman between 40 and 55 years old with acute COVID-19.

The genes are TRBV4-1 and TRBJ1-2, with D perhaps matching TRBD1 (5 bases). Trimming cost V 0 bases and J 7 bases, with 15 bases left between them. The V gene's germline CDR1 is MGHRA and CDR2 YSYEKL. The CDR3 loop spans 15 amino acids. Here the CDR3 DNA reads TGCGCCAGCAGCCAAGATCGCCAGGGAACCCTTGGCTACACCTTC. Amino acids: CASSQDRQGTLGYTF.

The V gene is TRBV19, the J gene TRBJ1-2; D perhaps matches TRBD1 (5 bases). This CDR3 spans 13 amino acids. The V gene lost 5 bases and the J gene lost 4 bases, with 11 bases spanning the gap. The germline V gene encodes CDR1 LNHDA and CDR2 SQIVND (reference sequence). The CDR3: CASSESQVYGYTF. Here the CDR3 DNA reads TGTGCCAGTAGTGAATCACAGGTCTATGGCTACACCTTC.

This clone was seen just once. The CDR3 sequence: CASSLGSPRDTKRNTEAFF. The CDR3, as DNA: TGTGCCAGCAGCTTAGGCTCACCCCGGGACACCAAGCGGAACACTGAAGCTTTCTTT. The chain combines TRBV7-8 with TRBJ1-1; a weak D match, TRBD1 (6 bases). Trimming removed 1 base from V and 1 base from J, with 22 bases in between. The CDR3 has 19 amino acids. Germline V gene data show CDR1 as SGHVS and CDR2 as FQNEAQ.

This sequence joins TRBV25-1 and TRBJ1-2, with TRBD1 matching 9 bases. CDR1 and CDR2 from the germline V gene are MGHDK and SYGVNS. CDR3 length equals 14 residues. J lost 4 bases, V lost 6 bases, and 6 bases had no gene match. The CDR3 coding sequence is TGTGCCAGCAGCCCGGGACAGGGAGTCTATGGCTACACCTTC. Encoded protein: CASSPGQGVYGYTF.

This rearrangement joins TRBV5-1 to TRBJ2-3, with 9 bases fitting TRBD2. CDR1 and CDR2 (germline): SGHRS, YFSETQ. The V and J ends lost 5 bases and 4 bases, in that order; junction bases with no gene match: 2. The CDR3 has 13 amino acids. CDR3 nucleotide sequence: TGCGCCAGCAGGCGGGAGGGCCCAGATACGCAGTATTTT. Translating gives CASRREGPDTQYF.

This rearrangement joins TRBV3-1 (or the pseudogene TRBV3-2) to TRBJ2-2, with 7 positions matching TRBD2. Per the germline V gene, CDR1 is LGHDT and CDR2 is YNNKEL (reference sequence). With V trimmed by 4 bases and J by 1 base, 12 bases remained unmatched. The CDR3 extends over 18 amino acids. The CDR3 region is CASSLFLAGGRNTGELFF. CDR3 bases: TGTGCCAGCAGCCTCTTCCTGGCGGGCGGGAGGAACACCGGGGAGCTGTTTTTT.

This clone was seen more than once but under ten times. Other DNA sequences in this sample translate to the same CDR3. The V gene is TRBV11-2, the J gene TRBJ1-1; no clear D. CDR1 and CDR2 (germline): SGHAT, FQNNGV. The CDR3 contains 13 residues. The V gene lost 1 base and the J gene lost 2 bases, with 5 bases spanning the gap. CDR3 bases: TGTGCCAGCAGCTTAGCTCGTAACACTGAAGCTTTCTTT. This encodes CASSLARNTEAFF.

This clone showed up just a few times. The chain uses TRBV7-9 and TRBJ1-1; 11 nucleotides line up with TRBD1. J lost 1 base, V lost 2 bases, and 9 bases had no gene match. The germline V gene encodes CDR1 SEHNR and CDR2 FQNEAQ (reference sequence). The length of the CDR3 is 18 residues. DNA for the CDR3: TGTGCCAGCAGCTTACGACTGCGGACAGGGGGCGCGAACACTGAAGCTTTCTTT. As protein: CASSLRLRTGGANTEAFF.

This clone was seen at least ten times. Distinct nucleotide sequences in the sample also encode this CDR3. The chain couples TRBV5-4 to TRBJ1-2; tentatively, D is TRBD1 (6 bases). V was cut by 1 base and J by 2 bases, with 6 bases left in between. Germline lookup yields CDR1 SGHNT and CDR2 YYREEE (reference sequence). The CDR3 sequence is 13 residues long. The DNA for the CDR3 is TGTGCCAGCAGCTTGCAGGGGAACTATGGCTACACCTTC. It yields the protein CASSLQGNYGYTF.

The J gene is TRBJ2-5, the V gene TRBV19; D is undetermined. This CDR3 contains 14 residues. Germline values: CDR1 LNHDA, CDR2 SQIVND (reference sequence). V was trimmed by 5 bases and J by 1 base, leaving 11 bases between them. CDR3 amino acids: CASSLQASQETQYF. CDR3 bases: TGTGCCAGTAGTCTCCAGGCGTCCCAAGAGACCCAGTACTTC.

This clone was recorded only once. V usage is TRBV4-3 and J usage is TRBJ1-6; 10 bases line up with TRBD1. The CDR3 is made up of 15 amino acids. Germline CDR1 and CDR2: LGHNA and YSLEER. The V segment lost 3 bases and the J segment 6 bases; nucleotides outside the gene matches: 2. CDR3: CASSQRTGGNSPLHF. CDR3 sequence (DNA): TGCGCCAGCAGCCAGCGGACAGGGGGTAATTCACCCCTCCACTTT.

This chain uses TRBV5-8 with TRBJ1-2; 7 bases match TRBD1. CDR3 length: 14 residues. With 0 bases clipped from V and 3 bases from J, the junction kept 2 bases outside the gene matches. Per germline, CDR1 SGHTS and CDR2 YDEGEE. In DNA form, the CDR3 reads TGTGCCAGCAGCTTGGCCGGGACAGACTATGGCTACACCTTC. Translating gives CASSLAGTDYGYTF.

CDR3 bases: TGTGCCAGCAGTTCAACAGGGGGTTGGGATCAGCCCCAGCATTTT. This sequence encodes CASSSTGGWDQPQHF. The genes are TRBV27 and TRBJ1-5, with 8 bases that match TRBD1. Germline V lookup: CDR1 MNHEY, CDR2 SMNVEV (reference sequence). The length of the CDR3 is 15 residues. With V trimmed by 4 bases and J by 5 bases, 7 bases remained unmatched.

The CDR3 spells CASSSGPGNQPQHF. The CDR3 nucleotides read TGTGCCAGCAGTTCTGGCCCGGGGAATCAGCCCCAGCATTTT. The chain links TRBV2 to TRBJ1-5; D is ambiguous. Between the trimmed V and J ends, which lost 5 bases and 4 bases, there was a span of 12 bases. The CDR3 covers 14 residues. From germline, CDR1 is SNHLY and CDR2 FYNNEI.

This clone was seen only once. V and J are TRBV2 and TRBJ1-4; maybe TRBD1 (6 bases). CDR1 and CDR2 from the germline V gene are SNHLY and FYNNEI. The CDR3 spans 14 residues. V was trimmed by 9 bases and J by 4 bases, leaving 15 bases between them. The CDR3 region is CASQTTGLNEKLFF. CDR3 DNA: TGTGCCAGTCAAACGACAGGTCTTAATGAAAAACTGTTTTTT.

The CDR3 nucleotides read TGTGCCAGCAGTTGGACAGGCATTAACGCTGAAGCTTTCTTT. Its protein product is CASSWTGINAEAFF. The chain links TRBV27 to TRBJ1-1; TRBD1 aligns across 7 bases. The germline gives CDR1 MNHEY, CDR2 SMNVEV (reference sequence). This CDR3 contains 14 residues. V shed 4 bases and J 6 bases; nucleotides not matched to a gene: 8.

The chain carries TRBV6-2 or TRBV6-3 and TRBJ1-1, with 7 bases fitting TRBD1. The trim removed 2 bases at V and 5 bases at J, leaving 8 bases unmatched. The CDR3 covers 15 residues. Looked up from germline, CDR1 is MNHEY and CDR2 is SVGEGT. CDR3 amino acids: CASSYRGLRRTEAFF. The CDR3 nucleotides read TGTGCCAGCAGTTACAGGGGGCTCCGTCGGACTGAAGCTTTCTTT.

V is TRBV4-2 and J is TRBJ2-7; TRBD2 matches at 9 bases. Germline V gene sequence: CDR1 LGHNA, CDR2 YNFKEQ. The CDR3 length is 14 residues. With V trimmed by 4 bases and J by 9 bases, 10 bases remained unmatched. CDR3 in amino acids: CASSPSGRTLGQYF. Written as DNA, the CDR3 is TGTGCCAGCAGCCCAAGCGGGAGGACGTTAGGGCAGTACTTC.

The gene calls are TRBV6-2 or TRBV6-3 and TRBJ2-1, with D maybe TRBD2 (6 bases). The ends were cut back, 5 bases at V and 6 bases at J, with 11 bases in the middle. Germline V CDR1 and CDR2: MNHEY, SVGEGT. CDR3 length: 13 amino acids. The DNA for the CDR3 is TGTGCCAGCAGTAAACTAGCCACCAATGAGCAGTTCTTC. It translates to CASSKLATNEQFF.

The rearrangement joins TRBV3-1 (or the pseudogene TRBV3-2) to TRBJ2-1, with TRBD1 matching 7 bases. Germline-derived CDR1 and CDR2 are LGHDT and YNNKEL (reference sequence). Germline trimming cut 2 bases from V and 7 bases from J; bases unmatched to any gene: 14. This CDR3 comprises 17 residues. CDR3 region: CASSQLQGNLLGNEQFF. CDR3 nucleotide sequence: TGTGCCAGCAGCCAATTACAGGGGAATCTTCTTGGGAATGAGCAGTTCTTC.

A single count supports this clone. The CDR3 region is CSASDAPGATDTQYF. CDR3 DNA sequence: TGCAGTGCTAGTGATGCCCCCGGAGCCACAGATACGCAGTATTTT. The chain has TRBV20-1 and TRBJ2-3; no clear D gene. The germline gives CDR1 DFQATT, CDR2 SNEGSKA (reference sequence). The V and J ends lost 3 bases and 2 bases respectively, with 15 bases between them. The CDR3 runs to 15 residues.

J is TRBJ1-5 and V is TRBV7-2; D gene uncertain. Trimming pared 5 bases from V and 0 bases from J, leaving 17 bases between. The CDR3 spans 17 residues. Per germline, CDR1 SGHTA and CDR2 FQGNSA. DNA of the CDR3: TGTGCCAGCAGCCCCCGGTTTACGGGTATTAGCAATCAGCCCCAGCATTTT. Residues: CASSPRFTGISNQPQHF.

J is TRBJ1-6 and V is TRBV25-1, with 8 bases that match TRBD1. The trim removed 2 bases at V and 15 bases at J, leaving 12 bases unmatched. Germline CDR1 reads MGHDK; CDR2 reads SYGVNS. This CDR3 comprises 15 residues. Here the CDR3 reads CASSEAQGAIPLLHF. In DNA, the CDR3 is TGTGCCAGCAGTGAAGCTCAGGGGGCGATTCCTCTCCTCCACTTT.

This sequence joins TRBV7-8 and TRBJ1-1; D may be TRBD1 (5 bases). The V gene lost 0 bases and the J gene lost 7 bases, with 18 bases spanning the gap. In germline, CDR1 is SGHVS, CDR2 FQNEAQ. The CDR3 covers 16 residues. For the CDR3, the DNA is TGTGCCAGCAGCTTAGCATCTCTCAGGGAGGGGAATGAAGCTTTCTTT. This encodes CASSLASLREGNEAFF.

The chain has TRBV7-2 and TRBJ1-2; 7 nucleotides match TRBD1. Looked up from germline, CDR1 is SGHTA and CDR2 is FQGNSA. This CDR3 comprises 14 residues. With 1 base clipped from V and 8 bases from J, the junction kept 7 bases outside the gene matches. The CDR3 DNA is TGTGCCAGCAGCTTAGTGTTTACAGGGGAAGGCTACACCTTC. This sequence encodes CASSLVFTGEGYTF.

The chain recombines TRBV3-1 (or the pseudogene TRBV3-2) with TRBJ2-7; D unresolved. V lost 1 base and J lost 3, with 10 bases in between. This CDR3 region has 14 residues. CDR1 LGHDT and CDR2 YNNKEL come from the germline V gene (reference sequence). Here the CDR3 DNA reads TGTGCCAGCAGCCAAGGACTCCGCAACTACGAGCAGTACTTC. Protein product: CASSQGLRNYEQYF.

J is TRBJ1-6 and V is TRBV7-2; TRBD1 might be the D (6 bases). This CDR3 is built from 16 residues. The V gene's germline CDR1 is SGHTA and CDR2 FQGNSA. Trimming removed 2 bases at V and 3 bases at J, with 11 bases between. In DNA form, the CDR3 reads TGTGCCAGCAGCTTAAGCGCGACAGGCTATAATTCACCCCTCCACTTT. Encoded protein: CASSLSATGYNSPLHF. Together with reference TRBV7-2 and TRBJ1-6, the CDR3 gives the full variable domain: GAGVSQSPSNKVTEKGKDVELRCDPISGHTALYWYRQSLGQGLEFLIYFQGNSAPDKSGLPSDRFSAERTGGSVSTLTIQRTQQEDSAVYLCASSLSATGYNSPLHFGNGTRLTVT.

The chain combines TRBV2 with TRBJ1-1; 7 bases agree with TRBD1. Losses at the gene ends were 4 bases for V and 6 bases for J; bases not matched to a gene: 5. Germline CDR1 and CDR2: SNHLY and FYNNEI. The CDR3 spans 13 residues. The CDR3 loop reads CASSGGQRSEAFF. The DNA of the CDR3 is TGTGCCAGCAGTGGGGGACAGCGGTCTGAAGCTTTCTTT.

J is TRBJ2-7 and V is TRBV7-2, with D uncertain. V was clipped by 1 base and J by 3 bases, with 10 bases between them. The CDR3 has 14 residues. Germline V gene sequence: CDR1 SGHTA, CDR2 FQGNSA. DNA of the CDR3: TGTGCCAGCAGCTTAGGCACCGGGTTCTACGAGCAGTACTTC. This translates into CASSLGTGFYEQYF.

The genes are TRBV6-2 or TRBV6-3 and TRBJ1-1; 8 nucleotides line up with TRBD1. V lost 6 bases and J lost 5; bases outside the gene matches: 5. This CDR3 has 13 residues. CDR1 is MNHEY, CDR2 SVGEGT, per germline. The CDR3 DNA is TGTGCCAGCAGCCCGGACAGGGTAACTGAAGCTTTCTTT. This sequence encodes CASSPDRVTEAFF.

This clone was recorded once. The gene calls are TRBV3-1 (or the pseudogene TRBV3-2) and TRBJ1-1, with 7 bases identical to TRBD1. V trimming: 7 bases; J trimming: 7 bases; junction bases outside the gene matches: 6. This CDR3 is 12 amino acids long. CDR1 and CDR2 from the germline V gene are LGHDT and YNNKEL (reference sequence). Written as DNA, the CDR3 is TGTGCCAGCAAGACAGGGACGGGTGAAGCTTTCTTT. It is translated as CASKTGTGEAFF.

This clone was detected a few times. The chain is built from TRBV5-8 and TRBJ2-2; D not certain. This CDR3 contains 14 residues. V was cut by 0 bases and J by 4 bases, with 7 bases left in between. CDR1 is SGHTS, CDR2 YDEGEE, per germline. DNA for the CDR3: TGTGCCAGCAGCTTGGGGCACCCCACCGGGGAGCTGTTTTTT. Protein sequence: CASSLGHPTGELFF. The full variable domain, rest sourced from reference TRBV5-8 and TRBJ2-2, is EAGVTQSPTHLIKTRGQQATLRCSPISGHTSVYWYQQALGLGLQFLLWYDEGEERNRGNFPPRFSGRQFPNYSSELNVNALELEDSALYLCASSLGHPTGELFFGEGSRLTVL.